This T cell receptor (beta chain) was observed in a study of cytomegalovirus exposure and HLA in healthy donors. Findings of the study overall: Reported performance of the classifier showed diagnosis of cytomegalovirus status with high specificity and sensitivity.

About this clone: No antigen is known for it.

Both 60 Vbeta primers and 13 Jbeta primers went into the PCR. Sequenced by immunoSEQ multiplex PCR; TCRdb stores in-frame clones only, minus some. The repertoire table contains about 51,000 clones. V lost 2 bases and J 5 bases, leaving 12 bases between the germline ends. The germline V gene has CDR1 KGHSH and CDR2 LQKENI. The CDR3 consists of 14 residues. The clonotype originates from a man in his forties or fifties in good health and CMV-seropositive. The chain is built from TRBV18 and TRBJ2-5, with D possibly being TRBD1 (6 bases). The sequenced sample was PBMCs. The CDR3 sequence: CASSPGGGFETQYF. CDR3 bases: TGTGCCAGCTCACCAGGTGGGGGCTTTGAGACCCAGTACTTC.